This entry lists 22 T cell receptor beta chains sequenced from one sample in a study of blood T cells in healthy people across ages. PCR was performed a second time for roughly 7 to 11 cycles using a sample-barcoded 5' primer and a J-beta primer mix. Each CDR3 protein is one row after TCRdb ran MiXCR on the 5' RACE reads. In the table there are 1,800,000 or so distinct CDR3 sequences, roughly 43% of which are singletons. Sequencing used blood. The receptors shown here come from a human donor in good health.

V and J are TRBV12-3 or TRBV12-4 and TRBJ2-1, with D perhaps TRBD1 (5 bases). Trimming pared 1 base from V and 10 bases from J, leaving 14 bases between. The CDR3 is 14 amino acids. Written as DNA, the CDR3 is TGTGCCAGCAGTTTAGTGGACAACTCCTACGAGCAGTTCTTC. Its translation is CASSLVDNSYEQFF.

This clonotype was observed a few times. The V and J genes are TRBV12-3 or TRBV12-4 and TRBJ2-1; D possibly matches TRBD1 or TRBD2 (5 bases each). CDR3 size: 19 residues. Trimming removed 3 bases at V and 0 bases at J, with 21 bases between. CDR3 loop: CASSFLIPDPGSSYNEQFF. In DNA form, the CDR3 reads TGTGCCAGCAGTTTTTTGATCCCGGACCCAGGGAGCTCCTACAATGAGCAGTTCTTC.

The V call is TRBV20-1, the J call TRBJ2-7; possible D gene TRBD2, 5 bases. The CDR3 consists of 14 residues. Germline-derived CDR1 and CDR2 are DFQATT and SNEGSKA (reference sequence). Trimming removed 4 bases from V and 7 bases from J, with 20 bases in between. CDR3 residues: CSATSGRTSGEQYF. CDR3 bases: TGCAGTGCTACCTCAGGACGGACCTCGGGGGAGCAGTACTTC.

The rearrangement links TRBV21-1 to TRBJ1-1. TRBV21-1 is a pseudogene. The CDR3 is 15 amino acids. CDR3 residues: CASSKERQVNTEAFF. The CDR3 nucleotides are TGTGCCAGCAGCAAAGAGCGGCAGGTGAACACTGAAGCTTTCTTT.

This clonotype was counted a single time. The DNA for the CDR3 is TGCAGCGTCGGCGAGCGGCGTCAGGGAGTTGGGGTGAACACTGAAGCTTTCTTT. Encoded protein: CSVGERRQGVGVNTEAFF. The V gene is TRBV29-1, the J gene TRBJ1-1; perhaps TRBD1 as D (5 bases). V was clipped by 6 bases and J by 0 bases, with 26 bases between them. The CDR3 runs 18 residues. Germline assignment: CDR1 SQVTM and CDR2 ANQGSEA.

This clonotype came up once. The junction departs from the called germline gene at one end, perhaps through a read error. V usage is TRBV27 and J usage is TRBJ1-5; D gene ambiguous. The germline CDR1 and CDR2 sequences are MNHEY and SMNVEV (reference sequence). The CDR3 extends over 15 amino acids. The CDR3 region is CVSSFRVKSNQPQHF. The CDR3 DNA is TGTGTCAGCAGTTTTAGGGTAAAGAGCAATCAGCCCCAGCATTTT.

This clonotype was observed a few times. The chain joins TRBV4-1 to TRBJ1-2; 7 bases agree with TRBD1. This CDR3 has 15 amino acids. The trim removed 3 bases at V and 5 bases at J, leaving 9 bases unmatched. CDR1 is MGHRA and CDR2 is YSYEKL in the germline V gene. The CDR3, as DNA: TGCGCCAGCAGCCAGCCCCTGGGACAGCCGTATGGCTACACCTTC. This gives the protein CASSQPLGQPYGYTF.

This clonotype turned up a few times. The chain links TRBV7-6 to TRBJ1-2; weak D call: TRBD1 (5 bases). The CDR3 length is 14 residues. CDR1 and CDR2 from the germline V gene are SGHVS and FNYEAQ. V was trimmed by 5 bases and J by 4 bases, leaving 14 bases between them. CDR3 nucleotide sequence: TGTGCCAGCAGCCCGCAGCGGGGGGGCTATGGCTACACCTTC. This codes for CASSPQRGGYGYTF.

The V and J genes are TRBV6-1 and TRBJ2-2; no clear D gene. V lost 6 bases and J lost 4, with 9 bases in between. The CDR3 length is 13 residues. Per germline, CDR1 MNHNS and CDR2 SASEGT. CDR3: CASSKTFTGELFF. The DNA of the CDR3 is TGTGCCAGCAGCAAGACATTCACCGGGGAGCTGTTTTTT.

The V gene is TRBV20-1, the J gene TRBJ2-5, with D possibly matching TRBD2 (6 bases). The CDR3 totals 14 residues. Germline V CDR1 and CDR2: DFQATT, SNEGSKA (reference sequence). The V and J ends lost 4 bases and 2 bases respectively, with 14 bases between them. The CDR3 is CSAKASVGQETQYF. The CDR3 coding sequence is TGCAGTGCTAAAGCTAGCGTGGGACAAGAGACCCAGTACTTC.

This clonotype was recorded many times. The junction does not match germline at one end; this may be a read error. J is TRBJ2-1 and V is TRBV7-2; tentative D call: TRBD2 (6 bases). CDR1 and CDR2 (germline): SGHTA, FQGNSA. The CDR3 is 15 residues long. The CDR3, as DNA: TGCGCCAGCAGCCTTAGCGGAAGCTCCTACAATGAGCAGTTCTTC. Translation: CASSLSGSSYNEQFF.

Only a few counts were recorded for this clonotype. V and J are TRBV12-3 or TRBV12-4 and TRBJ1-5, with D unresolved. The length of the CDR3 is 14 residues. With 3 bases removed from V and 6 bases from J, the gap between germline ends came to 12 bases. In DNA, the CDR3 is TGTGCCAGCAGTTTTGGTCGGGATAGTCAGCCCCAGCATTTT. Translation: CASSFGRDSQPQHF.

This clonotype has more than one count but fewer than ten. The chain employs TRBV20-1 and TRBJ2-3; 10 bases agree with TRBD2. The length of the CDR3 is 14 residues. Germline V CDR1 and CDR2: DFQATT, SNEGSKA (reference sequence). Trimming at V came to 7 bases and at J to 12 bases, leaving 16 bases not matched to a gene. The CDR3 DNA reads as TGCAGTGTCCCGCGACTTGTTAGCGGGGGGCCCCAGTATTTT. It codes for CSVPRLVSGGPQYF.

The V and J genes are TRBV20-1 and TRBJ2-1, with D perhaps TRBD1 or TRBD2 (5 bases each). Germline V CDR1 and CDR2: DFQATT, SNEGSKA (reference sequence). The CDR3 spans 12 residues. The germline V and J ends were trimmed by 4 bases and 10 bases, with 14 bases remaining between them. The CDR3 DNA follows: TGCAGTGCTACCGGGACCCCCTACGAGCAGTTCTTC. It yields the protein CSATGTPYEQFF.

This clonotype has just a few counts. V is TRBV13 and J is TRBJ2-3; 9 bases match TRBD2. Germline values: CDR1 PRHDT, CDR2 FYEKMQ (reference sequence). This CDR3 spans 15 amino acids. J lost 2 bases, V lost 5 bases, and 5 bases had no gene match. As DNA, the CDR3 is TGTGCCAGCAGCGAGCGGGGGGCTAACACAGATACGCAGTATTTT. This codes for CASSERGANTDTQYF.

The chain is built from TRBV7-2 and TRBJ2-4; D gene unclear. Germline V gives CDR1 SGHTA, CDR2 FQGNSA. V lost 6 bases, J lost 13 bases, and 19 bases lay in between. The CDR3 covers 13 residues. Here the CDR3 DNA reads TGTGCCAGCAGTTCGAACTCCTACAATGAGCAGTACTTC. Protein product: CASSSNSYNEQYF.

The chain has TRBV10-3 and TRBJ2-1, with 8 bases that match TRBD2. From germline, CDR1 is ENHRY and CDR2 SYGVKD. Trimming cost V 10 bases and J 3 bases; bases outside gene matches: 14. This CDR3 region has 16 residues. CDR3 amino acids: CATGPPGTRGYNEQFF. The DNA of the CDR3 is TGTGCCACCGGACCCCCTGGGACTAGGGGCTACAATGAGCAGTTCTTC.

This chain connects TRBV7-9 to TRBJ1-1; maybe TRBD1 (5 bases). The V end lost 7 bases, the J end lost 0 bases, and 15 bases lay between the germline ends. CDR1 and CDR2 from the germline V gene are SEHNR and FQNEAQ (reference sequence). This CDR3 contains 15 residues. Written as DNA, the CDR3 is TGTGCCAGCACCCGGGGCGTCTCGATGAACACTGAAGCTTTCTTT. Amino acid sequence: CASTRGVSMNTEAFF.

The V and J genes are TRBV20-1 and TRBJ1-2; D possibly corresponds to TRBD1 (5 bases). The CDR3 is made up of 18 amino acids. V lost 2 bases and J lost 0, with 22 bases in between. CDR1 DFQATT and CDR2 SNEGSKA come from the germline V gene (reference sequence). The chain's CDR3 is CSARSFPRAGHTNYGYTF. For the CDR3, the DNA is TGCAGTGCTAGATCCTTTCCGAGGGCAGGACACACTAACTATGGCTACACCTTC.

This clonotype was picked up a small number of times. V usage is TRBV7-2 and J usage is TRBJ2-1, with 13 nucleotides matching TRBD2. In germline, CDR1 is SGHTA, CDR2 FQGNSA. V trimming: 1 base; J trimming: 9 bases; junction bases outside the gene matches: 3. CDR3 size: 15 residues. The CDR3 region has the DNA TGTGCCAGCAGCTTAGACGGACTAGCGGGGGTTGAGCAGTTCTTC. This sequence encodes CASSLDGLAGVEQFF.

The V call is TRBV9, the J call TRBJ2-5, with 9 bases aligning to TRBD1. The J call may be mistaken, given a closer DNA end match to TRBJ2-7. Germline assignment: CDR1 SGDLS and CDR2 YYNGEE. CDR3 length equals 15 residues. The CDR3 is CASSASGTGTYEQYF. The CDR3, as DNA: TGTGCCAGCAGCGCCTCGGGGACAGGGACCTACGAGCAGTACTTC.

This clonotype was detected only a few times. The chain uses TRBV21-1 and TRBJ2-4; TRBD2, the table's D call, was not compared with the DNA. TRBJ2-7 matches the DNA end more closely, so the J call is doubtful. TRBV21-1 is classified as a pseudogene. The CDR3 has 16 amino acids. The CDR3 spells CASRILPGTPPDEQYF. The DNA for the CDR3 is TGTGCCAGCAGGATCCTCCCCGGGACTCCACCCGACGAGCAGTACTTC.